One sample yielded the 20 T cell receptor beta chains listed below, sequenced in a study of tissue T cells after allogeneic stem cell transplantation. The time point: mouse harvest day 14 after allogeneic transplant. Each mouse received 10^7 T-cell-depleted marrow cells plus 10^6 splenic CD5+ T cells by tail vein. TCRdb keeps only in-frame clones here, not all; method: immunoSEQ multiplex PCR. Counted here are thousands of clones, over 45% occurring once; the ten biggest clones make up roughly 36%. The specimen sequenced was gut tissue. The receptors derive from a female BALB/c mouse given C57BL/6 T cells with graft-versus-host disease after an allogeneic hematopoietic cell transplant.

Regarding this clone: These gene names are mouse names. The read terminates 1 residue ahead of where the CDR3 ends, so the germline J gene completes it. The rearrangement links TRBV3 to TRBJ1-2; maybe TRBD1 (6 bases). V was pared by 0 bases and J by 4 bases, with 12 bases between. Germline V CDR1 and CDR2: SNHLY, FYNGKV (reference sequence). The CDR3 has 15 residues. CDR3 DNA, as far as it was read: TGTGCCAGCAGCTTAGCGGGGGGGCAAGGCTCCGACTACACC. This codes for CASSLAGGQGSDYT. The full CDR3 protein reads CASSLAGGQGSDYTF. Looking up the rest from reference TRBV3 and TRBJ1-2 gives the full variable domain: GPKVLQIPSHQIIDMGQMVTLNCDPVSNHLYFYWYKQILGQQMEFLVNFYNGKVMEKSKLFKDQFSVERPDGSYFTLKIQPTALEDSAVYFCASSLAGGQGSDYTFGSGTRLLVI.

This clone rates as medium-sized. Gene names refer to mouse genes. The CDR3 goes on 1 residue after the read ends, and that part is filled in from the germline J gene. The V and J genes are TRBV12-2 and TRBJ2-1; 8 bases match TRBD2. The V and J ends lost 5 bases and 3 bases, in that order; junction bases with no gene match: 8. CDR3 length: 15 residues. Germline V gene data show CDR1 as SGHLS and CDR2 as HYDKME. The CDR3 sequence is CASYPTGDGYAEQFF. The part of the CDR3 DNA that was read is TGTGCCAGCTATCCGACTGGGGACGGCTATGCTGAGCAGTTC.

This clone was observed once. Gene names denote mouse genes. The CDR3 end falls 1 residue outside the read, so it is completed with the germline J gene. V usage is TRBV3 and J usage is TRBJ2-4, with 11 bases that match TRBD2. The CDR3 length is 14 residues. J gave up 7 bases and V 4 bases, and 4 bases lay outside the gene matches. Germline-derived CDR1 and CDR2 are SNHLY and FYNGKV (reference sequence). CDR3 sequence: CASSSTGGGDTLYF. Partial CDR3 DNA: TGTGCCAGCAGCTCGACTGGGGGGGGAGACACCTTGTAC.

As regards this clone: The gene symbols are mouse symbols. The CDR3 extends 1 residue past the end of the read, so its final part is completed from the germline J gene. The chain uses TRBV3 and TRBJ1-3; 9 bases agree with TRBD1. Germline CDR1 and CDR2: SNHLY and FYNGKV (reference sequence). Trimming cost V 5 bases and J 4 bases; bases outside gene matches: 3. The CDR3 consists of 14 residues. CDR3 DNA (partial): TGTGCCAGCAGCCGACAGGGGGGCGGAAATACGCTCTAT. This sequence encodes CASSRQGGGNTLY. The entire CDR3 is CASSRQGGGNTLYF. The variable domain in full, with the rest retrieved from reference TRBV3 and TRBJ1-3, is GPKVLQIPSHQIIDMGQMVTLNCDPVSNHLYFYWYKQILGQQMEFLVNFYNGKVMEKSKLFKDQFSVERPDGSYFTLKIQPTALEDSAVYFCASSRQGGGNTLYFGEGSRLIVV.

Of note for this clone: Germline and genes: mouse. The DNA ends 1 residue before the CDR3 does, and the rest of the CDR3 is filled in from the germline J gene. The genes are TRBV31 and TRBJ2-3; D unresolved. CDR3 size: 13 residues. Germline-derived CDR1 and CDR2 are GKSSPN and SITVG. V gave up 2 bases and J gave up 3 bases, with 9 bases separating them. The DNA read from the CDR3 is TGTGCCTGGAGTTATTCTGCCGCAGAAACGCTGTAT. Protein sequence: CAWSYSAAETLY. The complete CDR3 protein is CAWSYSAAETLYF.

This clone rates as medium-sized (0.01 to 0.1%). Genes here carry mouse names. The CDR3 goes on 1 residue after the read ends, and that part is filled in from the germline J gene. The V and J genes are TRBV5 and TRBJ2-1, with 8 nucleotides matching TRBD2. Germline-derived CDR1 and CDR2 are LGHNA and YNLKQL (reference sequence). Losses at the gene ends were 0 bases for V and 6 bases for J; bases not matched to a gene: 1. The CDR3 extends over 14 amino acids. The chain's CDR3 is CASSQDWGAAEQFF. CDR3 DNA (partial): TGTGCCAGCAGCCAAGACTGGGGGGCTGCTGAGCAGTTC.

Turning to this clone: Each gene name is a mouse one. The chain's CDR3 is CASSPGANERLFF. The sequenced part of the CDR3 DNA is TGTGCCAGCAGTCCGGGAGCCAACGAAAGATTATTT. V is TRBV26 and J is TRBJ1-4, with no clear D. The read is 1 residue too short to cover the CDR3 end, so that end is filled in from the germline J gene. The CDR3 consists of 13 residues. Per germline, CDR1 KGHPV and CDR2 FQNQEV (reference sequence). The germline V and J ends were trimmed by 4 bases and 3 bases, with 6 bases remaining between them.

Points on this clone: The listed genes are named as in mouse. The CDR3 spells CSSSQSGYEQYF. The part of the CDR3 DNA that was read is TGCTCCAGCAGTCAATCTGGGTATGAACAGTAC. The chain combines TRBV23 with TRBJ2-7; the table's D gene call, TRBD2, was not cross checked with the DNA. The read falls 1 residue short of the CDR3 end, and the missing part is taken from the germline J gene. This CDR3 contains 12 residues. The germline V gene has CDR1 KGHTA and CDR2 FQNQQP.

About this clone: Genes and germline are mouse. The observed sequence ends 1 residue before the CDR3 terminus, with the missing tail filled in from the germline J gene. The gene calls are TRBV26 and TRBJ2-2, with D unresolved. There are 14 residues in the CDR3. V was pared by 4 bases and J by 0 bases, with 6 bases between. Germline V gives CDR1 KGHPV, CDR2 FQNQEV (reference sequence). The DNA read from the CDR3 is TGTGCCAGCAGTCAGACATCAAACACCGGGCAGCTCTAC. Residues: CASSQTSNTGQLY. The full CDR3 protein reads CASSQTSNTGQLYF.

This clone was counted a few times. The gene names here belong to mouse. The CDR3 end is not reached by the read, which stops 1 residue before it; the germline J gene fills it in. V gene TRBV23 combines with J gene TRBJ1-1. Germline V gene sequence: CDR1 KGHTA, CDR2 FQNQQP. The CDR3 has 15 amino acids. CDR3 loop: CSSSQSWVANTEVFF. The CDR3 bases that were read are TGCTCCAGCAGTCAATCTTGGGTTGCAAACACAGAAGTCTTC.

Notes on this clone: The gene symbols are mouse symbols. The CDR3 end is not reached by the read, which stops 1 residue before it; the germline J gene fills it in. This sequence joins TRBV13-2 and TRBJ1-3; 8 bases match TRBD1. Germline V gene data show CDR1 as NNHNN and CDR2 as SYGAGS (reference sequence). The CDR3 sequence is 14 residues long. V was clipped by 6 bases and J by 2 bases; unmatched bases: 4. The CDR3 bases that were read are TGTGCCAGCGCCCCAGGGGGCGCTGGAAATACGCTCTAT. Amino acids: CASAPGGAGNTLY. The full CDR3 protein reads CASAPGGAGNTLYF.

This clone was found a few times. Gene names are mouse gene names. The CDR3 end lies 1 residue beyond the end of the read and is filled in from the germline J gene. This sequence joins TRBV3 and TRBJ2-7; TRBD1 aligns across 7 bases. The CDR3 totals 13 residues. With V trimmed by 3 bases and J by 4 bases, 3 bases remained unmatched. The germline V gene encodes CDR1 SNHLY and CDR2 FYNGKV (reference sequence). CDR3 loop: CASSFDRVYEQYF. The part of the CDR3 DNA that was read is TGTGCCAGCAGCTTCGACAGGGTTTATGAACAGTAC.

As for this clone: Mouse gene names apply. Read coverage stops 1 residue before the CDR3 terminus; the germline J gene supplies the remainder. This sequence joins TRBV24 and TRBJ1-5; no clear D gene. The length of the CDR3 is 14 residues. V lost 4 bases, J lost 1 base, and 8 bases lay in between. The germline CDR1 and CDR2 sequences are KGHTA and FRNEEI. Incomplete CDR3 DNA: TGTGCCAGCAGTCCCCCGGGGAACAACCAGGCTCCGCTT. It codes for CASSPPGNNQAPL. The CDR3 as a whole reads CASSPPGNNQAPLF.

Comment on this clone: Gene names and germline refer to mouse. Sequencing ends 1 residue short of the CDR3 end; the germline J gene provides the rest. The chain has TRBV26 and TRBJ1-1; 7 bases agree with TRBD1. The CDR3 sequence is 13 residues long. After removal of 2 bases from V and 5 bases from J, the junction contained 2 bases not matched to a gene. In germline, CDR1 is KGHPV, CDR2 FQNQEV (reference sequence). The part of the CDR3 DNA that was read is TGTGCCAGCAGTCTGGGGGACAGAACAGAAGTCTTC. Translated: CASSLGDRTEVF. The entire CDR3 reads CASSLGDRTEVFF.

This clone has just a few counts. The germline and genes are mouse ones. The part of the CDR3 DNA that was read is TGCACCTGCAGTGCAGATCACAGCTCCACAGAAGTCTTC. It specifies CTCSADHSSTEVF. The full CDR3 sequence reads CTCSADHSSTEVFF. The chain couples TRBV1 to TRBJ1-1; D gene unclear. The CDR3 end lies 1 residue beyond the end of the read and is filled in from the germline J gene. Trimming took off 0 bases at V and 4 bases at J, with 9 bases between the two ends. This CDR3 is built from 14 residues. Germline-derived CDR1 and CDR2 are NSQYPW and LRSPGD (reference sequence).

This clone rates as medium-sized. The listed genes are named as in mouse. The CDR3 end lies 1 residue beyond the end of the read and is filled in from the germline J gene. V is TRBV15 and J is TRBJ1-1, with no clear D. Trimming removed 1 base from V and 4 bases from J, with 7 bases in between. Germline V gene lookup returns CDR1 SGHND and CDR2 FRSKSL. This CDR3 spans 13 amino acids. The sequenced CDR3 bases are TGTGCCAGCAGTTTAGAATTCAGCACAGAAGTCTTC. Its translation: CASSLEFSTEVF. The whole CDR3 is CASSLEFSTEVFF.

This clone was detected a few times. The germline and genes are mouse ones. The read halts 1 residue ahead of the CDR3 end, with the missing end drawn from the germline J gene. This chain connects TRBV14 to TRBJ2-4, with 10 bases identical to TRBD2. CDR1 is SGHDT and CDR2 is FRDEAV in the germline V gene. Unmatched junction bases numbered 3, after V lost 2 bases and J lost 0 bases. There are 16 residues in the CDR3. The part of the CDR3 DNA that was read is TGTGCCAGCAGTTTGACTGGGGGGCCTAGTCAAAACACCTTGTAC. Translation gives CASSLTGGPSQNTLY. The whole CDR3 sequence is CASSLTGGPSQNTLYF.

By share of the sample, this clone is medium-sized. The germline and genes are mouse ones. The read ends 1 residue before the CDR3 terminus; that terminus is restored from the germline J gene. The chain uses TRBV16 and TRBJ1-3; D is perhaps TRBD1 (6 bases). The CDR3 has 15 amino acids. V was trimmed by 2 bases and J by 0 bases, leaving 8 bases between them. From germline, CDR1 is SGHSA and CDR2 FRNQAP. The CDR3 spells CASSLRDTSGNTLYF. CDR3 DNA (partial): TGTGCAAGCAGCTTACGGGACACTTCTGGAAATACGCTCTAT.

This clone is medium-sized. Gene names and germline refer to mouse. The CDR3 goes on 1 residue after the read ends, and that part is filled in from the germline J gene. This chain joins TRBV19 and TRBJ1-5; a possible D gene is TRBD1 (6 bases). The CDR3 contains 13 residues. Looked up from germline, CDR1 is FNHDT and CDR2 is SITEND (reference sequence). V lost 5 bases and J lost 3, with 9 bases in between. Here the CDR3 reads CASRDRGNQAPLF. CDR3 DNA (partial): TGTGCCAGCAGGGACAGAGGCAACCAGGCTCCGCTT. Together with reference TRBV19 and TRBJ1-5, the CDR3 gives the full variable domain: GGIITQTPKFLIGQEGQKLTLKCQQNFNHDTMYWYRQDSGKGLRLIYYSITENDLQKGDLSEGYDASREKKSSFSLTVTSAQKNEMAVFLCASRDRGNQAPLFGEGTRLSVL.

Comments on this clone: Gene and germline names: mouse. The read terminates 1 residue ahead of where the CDR3 ends, so the germline J gene completes it. V and J are TRBV26 and TRBJ2-1; D could derive from TRBD1 or TRBD2 (5 bases each). V was clipped by 4 bases and J by 5 bases, with 9 bases between them. Germline CDR1 KGHPV, CDR2 FQNQEV (reference sequence). The CDR3 runs to 13 residues. The part of the CDR3 DNA that was read is TGTGCCAGCAGTCGGGGGTTGGATGCTGAGCAGTTC. This sequence encodes CASSRGLDAEQF. The whole CDR3 is CASSRGLDAEQFF.